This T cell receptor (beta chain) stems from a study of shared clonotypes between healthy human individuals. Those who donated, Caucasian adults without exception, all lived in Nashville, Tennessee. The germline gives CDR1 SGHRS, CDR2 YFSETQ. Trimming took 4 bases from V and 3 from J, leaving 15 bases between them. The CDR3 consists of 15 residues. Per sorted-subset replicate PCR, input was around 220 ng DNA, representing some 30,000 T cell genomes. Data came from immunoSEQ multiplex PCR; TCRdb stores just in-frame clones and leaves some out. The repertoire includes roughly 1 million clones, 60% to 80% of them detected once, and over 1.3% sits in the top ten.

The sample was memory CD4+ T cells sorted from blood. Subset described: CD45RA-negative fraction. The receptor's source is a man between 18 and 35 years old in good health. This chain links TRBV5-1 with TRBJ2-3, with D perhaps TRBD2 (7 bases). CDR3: CASSEQRGGTDTQYF. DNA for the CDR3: TGCGCCAGCAGCGAGCAAAGGGGGGGAACAGATACGCAGTATTTT.